This is a list of T cell receptor beta chains from one sample in a study of cytotoxic CD8 clonotypes in ibrutinib-treated CLL. Profiling relied on immunoSEQ multiplex PCR, and the TCRdb table lists in-frame clones only, not all of them. The sample gives some 300,000 clones, approximately 80% of which show up once; about 6.3% is in the top ten. The sequencing used PBMCs, collected before ibrutinib treatment. These receptors were collected from a human donor with chronic lymphocytic leukemia. Both conserved end residues are part of each CDR3. The D gene is left open where the match is weak. The size entry is marked missing in some rows and otherwise reads once, few, many or a size class.

len,d_gene,abundance,j_gene,v_gene,CDR3nt,CDR3aa
15,TRBD1,few,TRBJ1-5,TRBV28,TGTGCCAGCAGTGAACAGGGGTTCAGCAATCAGCCCCAGCATTTT,CASSEQGFSNQPQHF
12,-,-,TRBJ2-3,TRBV5-4,TGTGCCAGCAGCAGGCCCTCCGATACGCAGTATTTT,CASSRPSDTQYF
15,TRBD1,few,TRBJ1-2,TRBV14,TGTGCCAGCAGCCAGACCGGGACAGGGGGAGGCGGCTACACCTTC,CASSQTGTGGGGYTF
15,-,-,TRBJ1-1,TRBV4-2,TGTGCCAGCAGCCAACTTTTCGGGGGGAACACTGAAGCTTTCTTT,CASSQLFGGNTEAFF
14,TRBD1,-,TRBJ1-2,TRBV7-8,TGTGCCAGCAGCTTAGACAGGGGGCCCTATGGCTACACCTTC,CASSLDRGPYGYTF
13,-,few,TRBJ2-7,TRBV27,TGTGCCAGCAGTTTATTCGTTGGCGACGAGCAGTACTTC,CASSLFVGDEQYF
11,-,few,TRBJ2-7,TRBV2,TGTGCCAGCAGGCTGGGCTACGAGCAGTACTTC,CASRLGYEQYF
14,TRBD2,-,TRBJ2-7,TRBV18,TGTGCCAGCTCACCCGGGACTAACCTTCGGGAGCAGTACTTC,CASSPGTNLREQYF
14,-,-,TRBJ2-7,TRBV7-2,TGTGCCAGCAGCTTAGGAGGCGACTACTACGAGCAGTACTTC,CASSLGGDYYEQYF
15,TRBD2,-,TRBJ2-7,TRBV5-4,TGTGCCAGCAGCCCTGGACTAGCGGGGCCCTACGAGCAGTACTTC,CASSPGLAGPYEQYF
14,-,-,TRBJ2-6,TRBV30,TGTGCCTGGAGAAGGTTCTCTGGGGCCAACGTCCTGACTTTC,CAWRRFSGANVLTF
15,-,-,TRBJ1-2,TRBV5-1,TGCGCCAGCAGAGCCGAGGGGTTTGTAGTCAGTGGCTACACCTTC,CASRAEGFVVSGYTF
16,-,-,TRBJ2-7,TRBV15,TGTGCCACCAGCAGAGATCCGCAGGGGGGGTGGCACGAGCAGTACTTC,CATSRDPQGGWHEQYF
16,-,-,TRBJ2-5,TRBV9,TGTGCCAGCAGCTCCGATTTGGGACGGTCGAAAGAGACCCAGTACTTC,CASSSDLGRSKETQYF
18,-,-,TRBJ2-1,TRBV7-6,TGTGCCAGCAGCTTAAGGTGGGGAGGCGCAAGCTCCTACAATGAGCAGTTCTTC,CASSLRWGGASSYNEQFF
17,TRBD1,few,TRBJ1-3,TRBV5-1,TGCGCCAGCAGCTTGCTGGGACAGGGGGCGTCTGGAAACACCATATATTTT,CASSLLGQGASGNTIYF
12,-,-,TRBJ1-2,TRBV27,TGTGCCAGCGGGCAGACGGCCTATGGCTACACCTTC,CASGQTAYGYTF
13,TRBD1,few,TRBJ2-7,TRBV27,TGTGCCAGCAGTCTTGGACAGGTCTACGAGCAGTACTTC,CASSLGQVYEQYF
16,-,few,TRBJ2-1,TRBV19,TGTGCCAGTAGCCTAACCGGGACTCACTCCTACAATGAGCAGTTCTTC,CASSLTGTHSYNEQFF
13,-,-,TRBJ2-3,TRBV9,TGTGCCAGCAGCTCGGTCGGGACAGATACGCAGTATTTT,CASSSVGTDTQYF
15,-,-,TRBJ2-1,TRBV29-1,TGCAGCGCCAGAACAGGGATGGCATGGGACAATGAGCAGTTCTTC,CSARTGMAWDNEQFF
10,-,-,TRBJ1-1,TRBV2,TGTGCCAGCAGCCCCAGTGGAGCTTTCTTT,CASSPSGAFF
15,TRBD1,-,TRBJ2-3,TRBV4-1,TGCGCCAGCAGTCAGGACAGGTACGCGGGAGATACGCAGTATTTT,CASSQDRYAGDTQYF
13,-,once,TRBJ2-7,TRBV14,TGTGCCAGCAGCCAAGCGAGGCGGTACGAGCAGTACTTC,CASSQARRYEQYF
17,TRBD2,-,TRBJ2-1,TRBV15,TGTGCCACCAGCAGATATTCTAGCGGAATTCCATACAATGAGCAGTTCTTC,CATSRYSSGIPYNEQFF
17,TRBD2,-,TRBJ2-7,TRBV5-1,TGCGCCAGCAGCAGTACTAGCGGGAGGTCTCTCCTTGTCGAGCAGTACTTC,CASSSTSGRSLLVEQYF
15,TRBD2,few,TRBJ2-1,TRBV4-2,TGTGCCAGCAGCTCGACTAGCGGGAGCGAATATGAGCAGTTCTTC,CASSSTSGSEYEQFF
15,-,-,TRBJ1-5,TRBV7-6,TGTGCCAGCAGCAAACAGGGAGGTAGCAATCAGCCCCAGCATTTT,CASSKQGGSNQPQHF
15,-,few,TRBJ1-2,TRBV29-1,TGCAGCGTTGATCGGCCCCCGCGGGATGTCTATGGCTACACCTTC,CSVDRPPRDVYGYTF
20,TRBD2,-,TRBJ2-2,TRBV4-1,TGCGCCAGCAGCCAAGGAATTCGGACTAGCGGGACCCGGAACACCGGGGAGCTGTTTTTT,CASSQGIRTSGTRNTGELFF
16,TRBD1,-,TRBJ2-2,TRBV5-4,TGCGCCAGCAGCCAACTGACAGGGGAGGTTACCGGGGAGCTGTTTTTT,CASSQLTGEVTGELFF
15,TRBD2,-,TRBJ2-7,TRBV27,TGTGCCAGCAGTCAAAAGGGACTAGCGACCTACGAGCAGTACTTC,CASSQKGLATYEQYF
11,-,-,TRBJ1-2,TRBV29-1,TGCAGCGTCCTATGGGGCTATGGCTACACCTTC,CSVLWGYGYTF
13,-,-,TRBJ2-1,TRBV6-6,TGTGCCAGCAGTTACTCGGGTAGCGGAGAGCAGTTCTTC,CASSYSGSGEQFF
13,-,-,TRBJ1-1,TRBV9,TGTGCCAGCAGCGTAAGAACTTACACTGAAGCTTTCTTT,CASSVRTYTEAFF
15,-,-,TRBJ2-7,TRBV5-1,TGCGCCAGCAGCTTCGGAGACGGGCGGACCTACGAGCAGTACTTC,CASSFGDGRTYEQYF
13,-,-,TRBJ1-5,TRBV10-1,TGCGCCAGCAGTGGAGGTCTAGGACAGCCCCAGCATTTT,CASSGGLGQPQHF
17,-,-,TRBJ2-1,TRBV4-3,TGCGCCAGCAGCCAAGAGGATGGGGGGAGCACCTACAATGAGCAGTTCTTC,CASSQEDGGSTYNEQFF
14,-,-,TRBJ2-1,TRBV11-2,TGTGCCAGCAGCTTGGCGTGGGGTTACAATGAGCAGTTCTTC,CASSLAWGYNEQFF
13,-,once,TRBJ2-7,TRBV30,TGTGCCTGGAGTGCTGCACGGACTTCCGAGCAGTACTTC,CAWSAARTSEQYF
11,TRBD2,-,TRBJ2-7,TRBV27,TGTGCCAGCACCCGGGGGGACGAGCAGTACTTC,CASTRGDEQYF
17,-,-,TRBJ2-1,TRBV5-6,TGTGCCAGCAGCTTGCTCCCAGACGCAAACTTAAACAATGAGCAGTTCTTC,CASSLLPDANLNNEQFF
14,TRBD2,-,TRBJ2-3,TRBV29-1,TGCAGCGTTGAAGGCAGACTAGCGGGAGGCCTTAAGTATTTT,CSVEGRLAGGLKYF
13,TRBD2,few,TRBJ2-1,TRBV29-1,TGCAGCGTGAAACGACTAGCCGGGAATGAGCAGTTCTTC,CSVKRLAGNEQFF
12,-,few,TRBJ1-4,TRBV7-9,TGTGCCAGCAGCTTACTCGGCGAAAAACTGTTTTTT,CASSLLGEKLFF
13,-,few,TRBJ2-2,TRBV7-6,TGTGCCAGCAGCTTCACGAACACCGGGGAGCTGTTTTTT,CASSFTNTGELFF
16,TRBD2,few,TRBJ2-1,TRBV4-2,TGTGCCAGCAGCCGAAGGACTAGCGGGGCCTACAATGAGCAGTTCTTC,CASSRRTSGAYNEQFF
13,-,once,TRBJ2-7,TRBV11-1,TGTGCCAGCAGCTTTCAGGGCCTCTACGAGCAGTACTTC,CASSFQGLYEQYF
15,-,-,TRBJ2-1,TRBV7-3,TGTGCCAGCAGCTACGGGACCCAACTACCCCATGAGCAGTTCTTC,CASSYGTQLPHEQFF
13,-,-,TRBJ1-2,TRBV5-8,TGTGCCAGCAGCTTGGAAGGGGTTTCTGGCTACACCTTC,CASSLEGVSGYTF
16,-,-,TRBJ1-5,TRBV4-2,TGTGCCAGCAGCGAGATCGCCCAGGGCGGCAATCAGCCCCAGCATTTT,CASSEIAQGGNQPQHF